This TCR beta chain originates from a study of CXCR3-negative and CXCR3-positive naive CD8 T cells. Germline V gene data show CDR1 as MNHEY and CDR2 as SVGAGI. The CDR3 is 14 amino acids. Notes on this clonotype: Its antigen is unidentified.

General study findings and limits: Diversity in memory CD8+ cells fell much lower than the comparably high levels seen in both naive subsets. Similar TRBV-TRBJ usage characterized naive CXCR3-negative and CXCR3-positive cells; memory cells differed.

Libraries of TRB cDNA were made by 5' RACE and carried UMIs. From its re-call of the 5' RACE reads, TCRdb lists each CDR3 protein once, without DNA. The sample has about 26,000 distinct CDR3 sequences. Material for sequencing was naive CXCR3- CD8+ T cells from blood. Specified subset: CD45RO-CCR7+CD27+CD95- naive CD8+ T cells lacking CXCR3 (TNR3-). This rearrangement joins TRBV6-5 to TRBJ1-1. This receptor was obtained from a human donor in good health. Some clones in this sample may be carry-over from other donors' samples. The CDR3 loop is CASSYSSGGTEAFF.